The 4 T cell receptor beta chains given below trace back to one sample, sequenced in a study of brain T cells in children with intractable seizures. Produced via immunoSEQ multiplex PCR; TCRdb's table is partial and in-frame only. Counted here are 80,000 or so clones, roughly 91% occurring once; the ten biggest clones make up approximately 1.4%. Sequenced here: peripheral blood, sampled at surgery. Source of these receptors: a boy less than two years old with tuberous sclerosis and intractable seizures.

The V gene is TRBV13, the J gene TRBJ2-3, with 10 bases matching TRBD2. The CDR3 is made up of 17 amino acids. The germline V gene has CDR1 PRHDT and CDR2 FYEKMQ (reference sequence). Trimming removed 4 bases from V and 7 bases from J; junction bases left unmatched: 14. The CDR3 DNA reads as TGTGCCAGCAGCTCCTACCACCAGCGGGGGGGGCGTAATACGCAGTATTTT. Protein product: CASSSYHQRGGRNTQYF.

This chain joins TRBV6-2 or TRBV6-3 and TRBJ2-3; 10 nucleotides align to TRBD2. Per germline, CDR1 MNHEY and CDR2 SVGEGT. This CDR3 region has 15 residues. Trimming cost V 6 bases and J 7 bases; bases outside gene matches: 10. The CDR3: CASSRTSGIRNTQYF. In DNA, the CDR3 is TGTGCCAGCAGCCGAACTAGCGGGATAAGAAATACGCAGTATTTT.

CDR3 nucleotides: TGTGCCAGCAGCTTGATAGACGTCCTAGGGACTGAAGCTTTCTTT. Translated: CASSLIDVLGTEAFF. This chain uses TRBV7-2 with TRBJ1-1; D gene uncertain. Germline CDR1 is SGHTA and CDR2 is FQGNSA. This CDR3 has 15 amino acids. V lost 3 bases and J lost 5, with 16 bases in between.

This chain connects TRBV6-2 or TRBV6-3 to TRBJ2-1; D assignment may be TRBD1 or TRBD2 (5 bases each). The germline V gene has CDR1 MNHEY and CDR2 SVGEGT. V lost 1 base and J lost 5, with 18 bases in between. The CDR3 sequence is 17 residues long. CDR3: CASSYWYRLEGHNEQFF. The CDR3 nucleotides are TGTGCCAGCAGTTACTGGTATCGGCTAGAGGGACACAATGAGCAGTTCTTC.